This TCR beta chain was sequenced during a study of pediatric ulcerative colitis. Rectal tissue came from one to two pinch biopsies taken at colonoscopy. Before the diagnostic colonoscopy, ulcerative colitis patients were free of immunosuppressive medication. Sequencing used immunoSEQ multiplex PCR; TCRdb keeps in-frame clones, though not all of them. The table shows over 30,000 clones, with roughly 81% occurring only once. The receptor was derived from a boy between 5 and 17 years old with mild ulcerative colitis. The sequencing input was gut tissue.

As DNA, the CDR3 is TGTGCCAGCAGCGTAGCAGGACTAGCGGGGGGGATCATAGCAGATACGCAGTATTTT. Protein sequence: CASSVAGLAGGIIADTQYF. The chain combines TRBV9 with TRBJ2-3; 15 positions agree with TRBD2. This CDR3 is 19 amino acids long. The germline CDR1 and CDR2 sequences are SGDLS and YYNGEE. With V trimmed by 0 bases and J by 4 bases, 9 bases remained unmatched.